What follows are 8 T cell receptor beta chains derived from one specimen sequenced in a study of blood T cell repertoires in COVID-19. Assay used: immunoSEQ multiplex PCR; TCRdb lists only in-frame clones, some missing. The sample contains about 270,000 clones, 85% to 90% of which appear only once. Source material: PBMCs or T cells enriched from blood (not recorded which). The receptors were gathered from a woman between 18 and 29 years old who had recovered from COVID-19.

The CDR3 DNA reads TGTGCCAGCACCCCCGGGGGGGTGGTGGGCTATACGCAGTATTTT. Encoded protein: CASTPGGVVGYTQYF. The rearrangement uses TRBV9 and TRBJ2-3; the match to TRBD2 covers 8 bases. This CDR3 region has 15 residues. Germline lookup yields CDR1 SGDLS and CDR2 YYNGEE. V gave up 6 bases and J gave up 7 bases; unmatched junction bases: 13.

The chain carries TRBV15 and TRBJ2-7; a weak D match, TRBD2 (5 bases). This CDR3 contains 15 residues. Germline assignment: CDR1 LNHNV and CDR2 YYDKDF (reference sequence). V shed 1 base and J shed 1 base, with 11 bases lying between them. CDR3 nucleotide sequence: TGTGCCACCAGCAGAGGGCTAGCCTCTTCCTACGAGCAGTACTTC. Protein product: CATSRGLASSYEQYF. Full variable domain (outside the CDR3, taken from reference TRBV15 and TRBJ2-7): DAMVIQNPRYQVTQFGKPVTLSCSQTLNHNVMYWYQQKSSQAPKLLFHYYDKDFNNEADTPDNFQSRRPNTSFCFLDIRSPGLGDTAMYLCATSRGLASSYEQYFGPGTRLTVT.

The rearrangement uses TRBV7-9 and TRBJ2-7; 8 bases map to TRBD2. V shed 1 base and J 3 bases; nucleotides not matched to a gene: 2. CDR1 and CDR2 from the germline V gene are SEHNR and FQNEAQ (reference sequence). This CDR3 region has 14 residues. The CDR3 bases are TGTGCCAGCAGCTTAGGGACTAGCAGCTACGAGCAGTACTTC. This sequence encodes CASSLGTSSYEQYF.

The rearrangement joins TRBV20-1 to TRBJ2-2, with 10 bases lining up with TRBD2. Trimming removed 3 bases from V and 6 bases from J; junction bases left unmatched: 10. CDR3 length: 16 residues. The germline V gene has CDR1 DFQATT and CDR2 SNEGSKA (reference sequence). CDR3 loop: CSASSSGGVRSGELFF. As DNA, the CDR3 is TGCAGTGCTAGTTCTAGCGGGGGAGTTAGATCCGGGGAGCTGTTTTTT.

This clone was recorded once. The CDR3 region has the DNA TGTGCCAGCAGCGCTCCGGGACAGGGGAACTATGGCTACACCTTC. It codes for CASSAPGQGNYGYTF. The chain links TRBV5-4 to TRBJ1-2; TRBD1 aligns across 10 bases. The CDR3 runs to 15 residues. J gave up 2 bases and V 4 bases, and 5 bases lay outside the gene matches. From germline, CDR1 is SGHNT and CDR2 YYREEE (reference sequence).

The J gene is TRBJ2-2, the V gene TRBV28; possibly TRBD2 for D (5 bases). CDR3 length: 14 amino acids. V lost 7 bases, J lost 1 base, and 10 bases lay in between. Germline CDR1 reads MDHEN; CDR2 reads SYDVKM. The CDR3 DNA reads TGTGCCAGCAACCGAGGACTGAACACCGGGGAGCTGTTTTTT. The encoded protein is CASNRGLNTGELFF.

The chain combines TRBV4-1 with TRBJ1-2, with a tentative D call TRBD1 (6 bases). The V and J ends lost 1 base and 2 bases respectively, with 17 bases between them. The CDR3 spans 17 residues. The germline V gene has CDR1 MGHRA and CDR2 YSYEKL. Here the CDR3 reads CASSQGVNEGVNYGYTF. DNA for the CDR3: TGCGCCAGCAGCCAAGGGGTCAATGAGGGGGTAAACTATGGCTACACCTTC.

The V gene is TRBV5-8, the J gene TRBJ1-5, with D perhaps TRBD1 (6 bases). The CDR3 spans 12 residues. Germline values: CDR1 SGHTS, CDR2 YDEGEE. Trimming removed 4 bases from V and 7 bases from J, with 9 bases in between. CDR3 in DNA: TGTGCCAGCAGCCTAGACAGGCAGCCCCAGCATTTT. Translation: CASSLDRQPQHF.